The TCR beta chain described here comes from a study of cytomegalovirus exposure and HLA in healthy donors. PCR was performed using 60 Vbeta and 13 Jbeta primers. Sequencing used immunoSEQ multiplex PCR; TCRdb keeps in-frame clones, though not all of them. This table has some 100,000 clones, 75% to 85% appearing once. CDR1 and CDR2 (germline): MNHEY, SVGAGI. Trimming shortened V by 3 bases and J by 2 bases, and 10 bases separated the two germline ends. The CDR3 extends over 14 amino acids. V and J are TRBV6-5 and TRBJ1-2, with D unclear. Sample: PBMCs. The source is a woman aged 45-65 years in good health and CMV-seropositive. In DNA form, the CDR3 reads TGTGCCAGCAGTTATATCGCCAGAAACTATGGCTACACCTTC. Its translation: CASSYIARNYGYTF.